The 17 T cell receptor beta chains reported below all come from one sample, sequenced in a study of T cell repertoires and HLA-DP antigens. The antigens of these receptors remain unknown. TCRdb's table, derived via immunoSEQ multiplex PCR, lists solely in-frame clones and lacks some. This table holds 65,000 to 90,000 clones, around four fifths found once. The sample was CD4+ T cells from PBMCs. The receptors here all came from a man in his sixties in good health and CMV-seronegative.

The chain is built from TRBV19 and TRBJ1-2; possibly TRBD1 for D (5 bases). The germline gives CDR1 LNHDA, CDR2 SQIVND (reference sequence). V was clipped by 3 bases and J by 7 bases, with 18 bases between them. The CDR3 has 15 residues. The CDR3 protein is CASSIPRQRQFGYTF. The CDR3 bases are TGTGCCAGTAGTATCCCTAGACAGCGACAATTTGGCTACACCTTC.

The chain joins TRBV5-8 to TRBJ1-6; tentative D call: TRBD1 (6 bases). V was pared by 2 bases and J by 3 bases, with 9 bases between. The CDR3 spans 15 residues. The germline CDR1 and CDR2 sequences are SGHTS and YDEGEE. The CDR3 sequence: CASSFGQSYNSPLHF. DNA of the CDR3: TGTGCCAGCAGCTTCGGACAGAGCTATAATTCACCCCTCCACTTT.

This chain uses TRBV5-4 with TRBJ2-7; weak D call: TRBD1 (6 bases). The CDR3 length is 14 residues. Trimming took 0 bases from V and 4 from J, leaving 11 bases between them. CDR1 is SGHNT and CDR2 is YYREEE in the germline V gene (reference sequence). DNA of the CDR3: TGTGCCAGCAGCTTGGGGGTAACAGGGTACGAGCAGTACGTC. This sequence encodes CASSLGVTGYEQYV.

V and J are TRBV11-3 and TRBJ2-1; a weak D match, TRBD2 (6 bases). In germline, CDR1 is SGHNT, CDR2 YENEEA. The CDR3 is 14 residues long. Trimming removed 5 bases at V and 5 bases at J, with 13 bases between. The CDR3 DNA is TGTGCCAGCAGCACGCGTAGCGGCAACAATGAGCAGTTCTTC. Its protein is CASSTRSGNNEQFF.

CDR3: CASSPATGPQETQYF. The CDR3 DNA reads TGTGCCAGCAGCCCGGCGACAGGGCCACAAGAGACCCAGTACTTC. This chain links TRBV11-2 with TRBJ2-5; 7 nucleotides align to TRBD1. The CDR3 sequence is 15 residues long. Trimming took 5 bases from V and 2 from J; bases not matched to a gene: 8. Germline CDR1 and CDR2: SGHAT and FQNNGV.

This chain links TRBV15 with TRBJ1-2, with unresolved D. This CDR3 has 14 residues. In germline, CDR1 is LNHNV, CDR2 YYDKDF (reference sequence). Trimming pared 0 bases from V and 6 bases from J, leaving 11 bases between. The DNA for the CDR3 is TGTGCCACCAGCAGAGATACCCAGAGGGATGGCTACACCTTC. Protein: CATSRDTQRDGYTF.

The V and J genes are TRBV5-6 and TRBJ2-6, with D perhaps matching TRBD1 (5 bases). V was clipped by 1 base and J by 15 bases, with 11 bases between them. This CDR3 has 12 residues. Germline-derived CDR1 and CDR2 are SGHDT and YYEEEE. CDR3 in amino acids: CASSLLTDGLTF. Written as DNA, the CDR3 is TGTGCCAGCAGCTTGTTGACAGACGGCCTGACTTTC.

The rearrangement links TRBV7-2 to TRBJ1-4; no clear D gene. The CDR3 consists of 13 residues. Germline-derived CDR1 and CDR2 are SGHTA and FQGNSA. Trimming left V 3 bases short and J 7 bases short, with 9 bases between. The chain's CDR3 is CASSFYNSEKLFF. Here the CDR3 DNA reads TGTGCCAGCAGCTTTTACAATTCTGAAAAACTGTTTTTT.

The chain is built from TRBV19 and TRBJ2-1; 14 nucleotides line up with TRBD2. CDR3 length equals 15 residues. Germline loops: CDR1 LNHDA, CDR2 SQIVND (reference sequence). Losses at the gene ends were 9 bases for V and 8 bases for J; bases not matched to a gene: 9. For the CDR3, the DNA is TGTGCCAGCCGACTAGCGGGGGGGCCCAGCGATGAGCAGTTCTTC. It codes for CASRLAGGPSDEQFF.

This chain uses TRBV7-6 with TRBJ2-3, with TRBD1 identical over 8 bases. The CDR3 loop spans 16 amino acids. Germline values: CDR1 SGHVS, CDR2 FNYEAQ. V lost 4 bases, J lost 2 bases, and 8 bases stayed unmatched. This chain's CDR3 is CASSWRPTGATDTQYF. For the CDR3, the DNA is TGTGCCAGCAGCTGGCGGCCGACAGGGGCCACAGATACGCAGTATTTT.

The genes are TRBV11-1 and TRBJ2-5; D gene unclear. CDR3 length: 11 amino acids. Between the trimmed V and J ends, which lost 3 bases and 5 bases, there was a span of 4 bases. Looked up from germline, CDR1 is SGHAT and CDR2 is FQDESV (reference sequence). The CDR3 DNA sequence: TGTGCCAGCAGCTTGGGTGAGACCCAGTACTTC. Translated: CASSLGETQYF.

This clone has ten or more counts. The CDR3: CASSPGPAREQYV. The CDR3 DNA is TGTGCCAGCAGCCCGGGGCCAGCGAGGGAGCAGTACGTC. The chain uses TRBV7-2 and TRBJ2-7; D possibly matches TRBD1 or TRBD2 (5 bases each). Germline values: CDR1 SGHTA, CDR2 FQGNSA. Trimming left V 5 bases short and J 7 bases short, with 15 bases between. This CDR3 comprises 13 residues.

This chain uses TRBV18 with TRBJ1-4, with 7 nucleotides matching TRBD1. This CDR3 is 14 amino acids long. The V and J ends lost 2 bases and 5 bases, in that order; junction bases with no gene match: 2. CDR1 is KGHSH, CDR2 LQKENI, per germline. CDR3 sequence: CASSPGQENEKLFF. CDR3 nucleotide sequence: TGTGCCAGCTCACCAGGACAGGAAAATGAAAAACTGTTTTTT. The whole variable domain, filled in from reference TRBV18 and TRBJ1-4, reads NAGVMQNPRHLVRRRGQEARLRCSPMKGHSHVYWYRQLPEEGLKFMVYLQKENIIDESGMPKERFSAEFPKEGPSILRIQQVVRGDSAAYFCASSPGQENEKLFFGSGTQLSVL.

The J gene is TRBJ2-6, the V gene TRBV5-5, with 7 bases that match TRBD1. The CDR3 runs to 16 residues. The J segment lost 1 base and the V segment lost 1 base, leaving 2 bases of the junction unmatched. Germline CDR1 and CDR2: SGHKS and YYEKEE (reference sequence). CDR3 nucleotides: TGTGCCAGCAGCTTGACAGGGGCTTCTGGGGCCAACGTCCTGACTTTC. Translated, it gives CASSLTGASGANVLTF.

V and J are TRBV9 and TRBJ1-1, with D hard to call. The V and J ends lost 2 bases and 0 bases respectively, with 26 bases between them. CDR3 length: 20 amino acids. CDR1 and CDR2 (germline): SGDLS, YYNGEE. The chain's CDR3 is CASSVEGIGPRTVLNTEAFF. In nucleotides, the CDR3 is TGTGCCAGCAGCGTGGAAGGGATAGGGCCGAGGACGGTATTGAACACTGAAGCTTTCTTT. Full variable domain (remainder filled in from reference TRBV9 and TRBJ1-1): DSGVTQTPKHLITATGQRVTLRCSPRSGDLSVYWYQQSLDQGLQFLIQYYNGEERAKGNILERFSAQQFPDLHSELNLSSLELGDSALYFCASSVEGIGPRTVLNTEAFFGQGTRLTVV.

This chain uses TRBV6-1 with TRBJ1-1, with 7 bases fitting TRBD1. The V and J ends lost 6 bases and 0 bases, in that order; junction bases with no gene match: 7. In germline, CDR1 is MNHNS, CDR2 SASEGT. The CDR3 sequence is 15 residues long. The DNA of the CDR3 is TGTGCCAGCAGGAGGGGACAGATCATGAACACTGAAGCTTTCTTT. Translated, it gives CASRRGQIMNTEAFF.

The J gene is TRBJ2-3, the V gene TRBV6-1; D is unclear. Germline V CDR1 and CDR2: MNHNS, SASEGT. The CDR3 sequence is 13 residues long. Trimming shortened V by 6 bases and J by 6 bases, and 13 bases separated the two germline ends. CDR3 nucleotides: TGTGCCAGCAGCCCCGGGCCATCCGATACGCAGTATTTT. It yields the protein CASSPGPSDTQYF.